The 9 T cell receptor beta chains reported below all come from one sample, sequenced in a study of vaccination effects on CD4 cells after COVID-19. Assay used: immunoSEQ multiplex PCR; TCRdb lists only in-frame clones, some missing. The sample includes tens of thousands of clones, roughly 73% of them seen just once. Their antigens remain unidentified. CD4+ T cells were isolated after 10 days of culture. Two-dose BNT162b2 or mRNA-1273 vaccination was given to participants. The sequences come from CD4+ T cells from PBMCs cultured without peptide, collected after COVID-19 vaccination. The receptors come from a human donor who received a COVID-19 vaccine.

The V gene is TRBV7-2, the J gene TRBJ2-5, with D maybe TRBD1 (5 bases). Trimming took off 5 bases at V and 5 bases at J, with 12 bases between the two ends. This CDR3 is 13 amino acids long. From germline, CDR1 is SGHTA and CDR2 FQGNSA. CDR3 nucleotide sequence: TGTGCCAGCAGCCCTCTGGGGCGGGAGACCCAGTACTTC. Translated, it gives CASSPLGRETQYF.

This rearrangement joins TRBV7-3 to TRBJ2-3, with D perhaps matching TRBD1 or TRBD2 (5 bases each). The CDR3 is made up of 14 amino acids. Germline CDR1 and CDR2: SGHTA and FQGTGA. V shed 5 bases and J shed 0 bases, with 9 bases lying between them. The CDR3 reads CASSRGDSTDTQYF. The CDR3 nucleotides are TGTGCCAGCAGCCGAGGGGACAGCACAGATACGCAGTATTTT.

The chain carries TRBV20-1 and TRBJ1-4; tentatively, D is TRBD1 (5 bases). Germline V gives CDR1 DFQATT, CDR2 SNEGSKA (reference sequence). V was clipped by 3 bases and J by 3 bases, with 14 bases between them. CDR3 length: 15 residues. The CDR3 DNA follows: TGCAGTGCTAGTGTTCCCCGGGGGGCTAATGAAAAACTGTTTTTT. Encoded protein: CSASVPRGANEKLFF.

The rearrangement joins TRBV29-1 to TRBJ1-3; 9 bases are a match to TRBD1. In germline, CDR1 is SQVTM, CDR2 ANQGSEA. V lost 7 bases and J lost 5; bases outside the gene matches: 3. The CDR3 contains 12 residues. CDR3 residues: CSGGTGRNTIYF. In DNA, the CDR3 is TGCAGCGGAGGGACAGGGCGAAACACCATATATTTT.

The count of this clone is one. The rearrangement uses TRBV6-5 and TRBJ1-5; TRBD1 matches at 9 bases. Germline-derived CDR1 and CDR2 are MNHEY and SVGAGI. CDR3 size: 15 residues. Trimming took 6 bases from V and 6 from J; bases not matched to a gene: 9. This CDR3 is CASSQGTGHVQPQHF. In nucleotides, the CDR3 is TGTGCCAGCAGCCAGGGGACAGGGCACGTTCAGCCCCAGCATTTT.

This clone was detected only once. This rearrangement joins TRBV6-5 to TRBJ1-2; 7 bases align to TRBD1. CDR1 is MNHEY and CDR2 is SVGAGI in the germline V gene. With 5 bases clipped from V and 5 bases from J, the junction kept 8 bases outside the gene matches. The CDR3 is 14 residues long. The CDR3 sequence: CASSRQGSGYGYTF. The CDR3 coding sequence is TGTGCCAGCAGTAGACAGGGAAGTGGGTATGGCTACACCTTC.

The chain has TRBV30 and TRBJ1-3; D might be TRBD1 (6 bases). The V gene's germline CDR1 is GTSNPN and CDR2 SVGIG (reference sequence). The CDR3 has 14 amino acids. With 4 bases removed from V and 3 bases from J, the gap between germline ends came to 13 bases. The CDR3: CAWTHTGNGNTIYF. Written as DNA, the CDR3 is TGTGCCTGGACTCACACAGGGAATGGAAACACCATATATTTT.

The CDR3 DNA follows: TGTGCCATCACCGGGGACATCGAGGTTGGCTACACCTTC. Encoded protein: CAITGDIEVGYTF. The rearrangement joins TRBV10-3 to TRBJ1-2; weak D call: TRBD1 (6 bases). Germline V CDR1 and CDR2: ENHRY, SYGVKD. With 7 bases removed from V and 7 bases from J, the gap between germline ends came to 16 bases. This CDR3 has 13 amino acids.

This clone was recorded once. This sequence joins TRBV7-2 and TRBJ1-3; D is uncertain. CDR3 length equals 13 residues. Trimming left V 5 bases short and J 3 bases short, with 8 bases between. Germline V lookup: CDR1 SGHTA, CDR2 FQGNSA. The CDR3 bases are TGTGCCAGCAGCGGAGGATTTGGAAACACCATATATTTT. It encodes CASSGGFGNTIYF.